This TCR beta chain was found in a study of T cells in localized non-small cell lung cancer. This clone was seen only a few times. Its antigen is not identified. Study observations and caveats: Only one tumor region went through sequencing, so heterogeneity may still be there.

Some clones are missing from TCRdb's copy, which holds only in-frame ones; the method was immunoSEQ multiplex PCR. Of approximately 2,600 clones in the sample, under 25% were seen once. V gave up 10 bases and J gave up 7 bases; unmatched junction bases: 9. Germline CDR1 MNHGY, CDR2 SAAAGT. The CDR3 is made up of 12 amino acids. The chain couples TRBV6-8 to TRBJ2-7; 8 positions agree with TRBD1. The sequenced sample was lung tumor tissue, obtained before any cancer treatment. The receptor was isolated from a male donor aged 60 or older with stage III squamous cell lung carcinoma. The CDR3 is CATGTGLTEQYV. DNA of the CDR3: TGTGCCACAGGGACAGGTTTAACGGAGCAGTACGTC.